This T cell receptor (beta chain) was documented in a study of T-cell reconstitution after alpha-beta-depleted transplantation in children. This clonotype was observed once. The V segment lost 6 bases and the J segment 6 bases; nucleotides outside the gene matches: 7. Germline V gives CDR1 DFQATT, CDR2 SNEGSKA (reference sequence). This CDR3 has 15 residues. Researchers prepared the TCRbeta library using unique molecular identifiers, the study reports. Each CDR3 protein gets one entry after TCRdb re-called the PCR reads with MiXCR. The data contain approximately 230,000 distinct CDR3 sequences, around 25% of them singletons.

The TCR was taken from a female patient aged 2 to 10 who had a stem cell transplant for congenital amegakaryocytic thrombocytopenia, so the T cells may come from the graft donor. The material sequenced was PBMCs, mostly from graft donor cells, taken 360 days after TCRalphabeta/CD19-depleted stem cell transplant. The V and J genes are TRBV20-1 and TRBJ2-2, with 13 bases lining up with TRBD2. The CDR3 DNA sequence: TGCAGTGCCCCCACTAGCGGGGGGGCCCCCGGGGAGCTGTTTTTT. Protein sequence: CSAPTSGGAPGELFF.